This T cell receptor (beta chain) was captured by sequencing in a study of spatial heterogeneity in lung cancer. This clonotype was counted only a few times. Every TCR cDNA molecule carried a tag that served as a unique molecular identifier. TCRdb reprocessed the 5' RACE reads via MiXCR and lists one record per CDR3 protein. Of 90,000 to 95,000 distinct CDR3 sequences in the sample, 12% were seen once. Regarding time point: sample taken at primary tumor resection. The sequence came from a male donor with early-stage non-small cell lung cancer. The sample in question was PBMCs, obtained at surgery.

CDR3 amino acids: CASSGGRETQYF. CDR3 bases: TGTGCCAGCAGCGGGGGGCGAGAGACCCAGTACTTC. The rearrangement uses TRBV7-2 and TRBJ2-5; either TRBD1 or TRBD2 may fit D (6 bases each). Trimming took off 5 bases at V and 4 bases at J, with 8 bases between the two ends. The germline gives CDR1 SGHTA, CDR2 FQGNSA. This CDR3 region has 12 residues.